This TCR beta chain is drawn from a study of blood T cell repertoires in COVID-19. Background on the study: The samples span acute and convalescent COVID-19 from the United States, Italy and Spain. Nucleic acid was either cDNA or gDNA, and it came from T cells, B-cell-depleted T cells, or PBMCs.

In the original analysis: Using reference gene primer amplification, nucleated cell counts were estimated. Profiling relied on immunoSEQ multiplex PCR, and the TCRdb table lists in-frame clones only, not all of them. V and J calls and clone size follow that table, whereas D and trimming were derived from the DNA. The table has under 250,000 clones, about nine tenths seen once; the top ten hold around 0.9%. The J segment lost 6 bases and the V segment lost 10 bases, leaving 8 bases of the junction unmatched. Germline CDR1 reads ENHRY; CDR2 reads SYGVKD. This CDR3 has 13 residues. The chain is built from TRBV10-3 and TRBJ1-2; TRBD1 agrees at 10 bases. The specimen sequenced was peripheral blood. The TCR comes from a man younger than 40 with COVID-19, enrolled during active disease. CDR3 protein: CATGQGEGNGYTF. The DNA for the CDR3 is TGTGCCACCGGACAGGGGGAAGGAAATGGCTACACCTTC.